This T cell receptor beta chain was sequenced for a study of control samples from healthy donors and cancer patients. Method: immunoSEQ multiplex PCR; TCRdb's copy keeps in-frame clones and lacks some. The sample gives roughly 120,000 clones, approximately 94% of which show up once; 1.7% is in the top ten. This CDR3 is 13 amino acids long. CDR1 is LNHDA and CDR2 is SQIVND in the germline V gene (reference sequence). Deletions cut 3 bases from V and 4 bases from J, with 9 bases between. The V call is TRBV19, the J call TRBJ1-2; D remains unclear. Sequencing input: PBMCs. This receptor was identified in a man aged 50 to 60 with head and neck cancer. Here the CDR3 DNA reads TGTGCCAGTAGTATTCAGGAGACCTATGGCTACACCTTC. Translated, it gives CASSIQETYGYTF. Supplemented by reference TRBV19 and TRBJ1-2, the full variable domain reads DGGITQSPKYLFRKEGQNVTLSCEQNLNHDAMYWYRQDPGQGLRLIYYSQIVNDFQKGDIAEGYSVSREKKESFPLTVTSAQKNPTAFYLCASSIQETYGYTFGSGTRLTVV.